This entry describes one TCR beta chain. The target antigen is unknown. TCRdb reanalyzed the 5' RACE reads and collapses them to one entry per CDR3 protein, without DNA. The table lists about 400,000 distinct CDR3 sequences. This CDR3 is 14 amino acids long. Germline loops: CDR1 SSHAT, CDR2 FNYEAQ (reference sequence). The data derive from a study of T cells expressing NK-cell markers. The wider study: According to the study, TCR beta repertoires originated from sorted CD3+CD56+NKG2C+, CD3+CD56+NKG2C- and CD3+CD56-NKG2C+ T cells.

General study findings and limits: Specificity for HCMV among expanded NKG2C+ T cell clones was not established.

This sequence joins TRBV7-7 and TRBJ2-2; TCRdb proposes TRBD1, but this gene call is untestable without DNA. The clonotype was recovered from a woman aged 45-60 years in good health. The sequenced material came from blood T cells: a sorted CD56 or NKG2C T cell subset, CD4+ or CD8+ T cells, or bulk PBMC T cells (not recorded which). The CDR3 sequence is CASSPDRGTGELFF.